Given below is one T cell receptor (beta chain) in context. This clone was seen only once. There is no known antigen for this receptor. No base qualities exist here, and no much larger clone lies one base off it. This sample was included in a study of cytomegalovirus exposure and HLA in healthy donors (TCRdb year 2017). Regarding the complete study: In an earlier analysis of 587 of the donors, 250 to 350 Gb of sequence data and 100 million or so unique TCR beta sequences from approximately 180 million T cells were reported. An early release covering over 500 HLA-typed donors comprised about 300 gigabases of sequencing data and approximately 85 million unique TCR sequences. Among the approximately 400 genotyped donors, about 85% belonged to the genetic ancestry cluster associated with self-reported Caucasian donors. The study aimed to test whether signatures of past pathogen exposure could be identified by cataloging public T cell receptors. The T cell repertoires of 700 or so subjects were profiled by immunosequencing and related to cytomegalovirus serostatus. Besides the first cohort of some 670 subjects, a separate validation cohort made up of 120 different subjects was used. To predict cytomegalovirus infection status, the study combined high-throughput TCR immunosequencing, statistical association of individual TCRs with disease status, and machine learning. A later analysis re-analyzed previously published TCR beta repertoires from approximately 670 donors and added high-resolution HLA genotyping to study TCR occurrence patterns. The later analysis used no new phenotypic data to find candidate immune exposures, relying instead on TCR beta sequences and their occurrence across donors. In an earlier analysis of roughly 540 of the donors, high-throughput TCR beta sequencing was used to judge whether each TCR beta V gene segment behaved as functional or pseudogenic. Donor age, sex, ethnicity and CMV serostatus were collected together with the repertoire data. A later genetic analysis took genome-wide SNP genotypes for about 55% of the 666 donors and used that subset as a discovery cohort. Every discovery cohort repertoire had been produced on one sequencing platform. HLA typing covered class I and class II loci at four-digit resolution. The number of typed donors differed by locus: roughly 629-630 for A, B, C, DRB1 and DQB1; 500 to 550 for DQA1; over 600 for DPA1; and roughly 450 for DPB1. Roughly five DR-DQ haplotypes were treated as single units for association and clustering because of strong linkage in the cohort. Across around 400 genotyped donors of the cohort, an average of approximately 240,000 unique TCR beta nucleotide sequences per donor were sequenced, and roughly 20% of those sequences were non-productive.

The research as a whole found: Because HLA typing was missing for some donors at each locus, association tests included only the typed subset. In an earlier analysis of 587 of the donors, most TCR beta V segments appeared in productive rearrangements about 87% or about 30% of the time, broadly matching IMGT annotations. Linkage disequilibrium might explain the correlated functional status among segregating V segments, but an unknown experimental factor could not be ruled out. Because counts were too low, 15 or so rarely observed V segments, including chromosome 9 orphons, were excluded from the earlier analysis of around 640 of the donors. In both the original and validation cohorts, the classifier was reported to diagnose cytomegalovirus status with high specificity and sensitivity. According to a later analysis, parvovirus B19, influenza, CMV and Epstein-Barr virus appeared linked to several top co-occurrence clusters. Presence/absence analyses assumed roughly uniform sequencing depth across donors, an assumption that may not hold. Specific HLA alleles were associated with 15,000 to 20,000 TCR beta sequences at a false discovery rate of 0.05 in a later analysis. A further reported finding was that TCR beta sequences accurately predicted the HLA-A and HLA-B alleles for most subjects in the first cohort. The authors suggested that the approach could potentially be generalized to other disease states and immunological phenotypes. Some IMGT-functional V segments, including TRBV6-2 and TRBV6-3, could not be told apart with the 87-base-pair reads, so those segments were excluded. A later genetic analysis reported fewer N-insertions in productive TCRs among donors in an Asian-associated ancestry cluster than the roughly 650-donor mean. A total of roughly 160 TCR beta chains were listed by the study as associated with cytomegalovirus. While some public TCRs were present in many individuals, most TCR sequences turned up only very rarely across donors. V-gene and J-gene trimming of TCR beta chains was associated with a missense DCLRE1C variant in a later genetic analysis, and the association was replicated in an independent cohort. When HLA alleles, especially DR and DQ, strongly co-occurred, TCR associations were difficult to assign to individual alleles. For the cohort, immune exposure information was limited to CMV serostatus. In vitro tests confirmed that three of the cytomegalovirus-associated TCR beta chains recognize cytomegalovirus antigens. Most CMV-associated TCR beta chains appeared to be HLA-restricted in a later analysis, and the HLA associations seemed to be driven largely by CMV exposure. In a later analysis, the rate of TCR association differed among HLA loci, with DRB1 alleles having the most associated TCRs and HLA-C alleles having the fewest. A cluster of highly shared sequence variants was judged likely to represent a technical artifact of the sequencing pipeline. Only TCR beta chains were sequenced in this cohort, and the absence of alpha or paired-chain data limited detectable features. In a later analysis, HLA-associated TCR beta chains were found to be more clonally expanded and to have lower generation probabilities than equally common non-associated chains.

The cohort comprised under 700 healthy bone marrow donors. Cohort members were all nominally healthy when sampled, although unrecorded immune exposures were likely present. The donor tested CMV seropositive, placing the donor among the 250 to 350 seropositive members of the cohort. A peripheral blood sample was provided by each donor, and peripheral blood mononuclear cells were used for TCR beta sequencing. The Qiagen DNeasy Blood Extraction Kit was used to extract genomic DNA from the blood cell samples. The CDR3 contains 16 residues, cysteine and phenylalanine counted. CDR3 DNA is the only sequence kept; it has 48 bases, read in frame from the first base. From the germline V gene, CDR1 is MNHEY and CDR2 is SVGAGI. Germline trimming amounts to 0 bases on V and 4 bases on J, with 5 as the count of junction bases outside the gene matches. Libraries were constructed by the immunoSEQ multiplex PCR assay. For the multiplex PCR, a mixture combining 60 forward primers for TCR Vbeta segments and 13 reverse primers for TCR Jbeta segments was used. Amplification of the CDR3 region of rearranged TCR beta genes was performed with a multiplex PCR assay on genomic DNA. The amplified TCR beta libraries were sequenced on the Illumina HiSeq System as 87-base-pair reads. Concerning the study's data processing: In a later analysis, some 80 million unique TCR beta chains were counted across the 500 to 850 repertoires, and roughly 11 million of these chains were shared by at least two donors. Raw reads were error-corrected and collapsed into unique sequences with a nearest-neighbor algorithm that merged closely related sequences to remove PCR and sequencing errors. To assign V, D and J gene segments, CDR3 sequences were aligned to IMGT reference sequences. Each retained sequence needed at least a six-nucleotide match to both a V gene segment and a J gene segment. Rearrangements were called productive when the CDR3 lacked stop codons and stayed in frame with V and J; all others were non-productive. Following IMGT convention, CDR3 was defined as the stretch from the second conserved V-encoded cysteine to the conserved J-encoded phenylalanine. The earlier analysis of some 600 of the donors excluded sequences that lacked an unambiguous match to a single V gene segment. In an earlier analysis of 500 to 750 of the donors, V segments were called functional above 56.7% productive rearrangements and were called segregating when the between-donor standard deviation exceeded 5%. A statistical classification framework was built to diagnose cytomegalovirus status from the catalog of TCR beta chain sequences. A later analysis assigned V and J genes by comparing TCR nucleotide sequences with IMGT/GENE-DB human TR gene sequences. In a later analysis, CDR3 sequences and most-parsimonious VDJ recombination scenarios were assigned using the TCRdist pipeline. In a later analysis, each TCR beta chain was defined by its CDR3 amino acid sequence together with its V-gene family, and reads lacking a unique V-gene family were excluded. To address suspected cross-contamination and a sequencing artifact, a later analysis removed approximately 590 highly shared, low-generation-probability nucleotide sequences. In a later analysis, a clonal expansion index for each public chain was calculated from normalized within-repertoire ranks of inferred template counts. Generation probabilities in a later analysis came from a VDJ recombination model fitted to out-of-frame rearrangements, and those results were checked against IGoR. In a later analysis, hypergeometric tests were used to score TCR-TCR, TCR-HLA and TCR-CMV co-occurrence, with a repertoire-size bias correction applied to TCR pairs. A later analysis estimated false discovery rates by permuting HLA or CMV assignments 20 times. A later analysis grouped co-occurring TCRs with DBSCAN, adding TCRdist sequence similarity when clustering within HLA-allele-positive subsets. Co-occurrence clustering excluded repertoires with fewer than 30,000 or more than 120,000 public chains, plus five with anomalous nucleotide sharing. TCRdb provides this immuneACCESS table in a form limited to in-frame rearrangements. Some clones are lacking; in checked studies, under half of them reflect an unresolved V gene, and why the rest are absent is not known. D and trimming were read from the DNA, whereas the V and J calls and clone size are those reported in that table. For this sample the table gives roughly 110,000 clones, of which 70% were detected only once. In total, the top ten clones hold approximately 8.6% of the sample.

The specimen sequenced was PBMCs. The sequence joins TRBV6-5 to TRBJ2-3; the junction holds 9 bases that match TRBD2. The receptor was isolated from a man aged 30-40 years in good health and CMV-seropositive. The bases read TGTGCCAGCAGTTACTCCGCGGGGGGGCGACCAGATACGCAGTATTTT. This sequence encodes CASSYSAGGRPDTQYF.